Described below is a single T cell receptor (beta chain) sequence and its context. Its antigen remains unidentified. The CDR3 is made up of 14 amino acids. The V segment lost 3 bases and the J segment 2 bases; nucleotides outside the gene matches: 4. Germline CDR1 reads MNHEY; CDR2 reads SMNVEV (reference sequence). These data originate in a study of Ad26.COV2.S vaccination and SARS-CoV-2 variants. The wider study: Into the muscle, Ad26.COV2.S was dosed once or twice, 56 days apart. Study-level points and caveats: Relative to placebo recipients, vaccine recipients exhibited elevated spike-specific TCR breadth. In vaccinated individuals, spike-specific CD8+ and CD4+ T cell responses reportedly displayed substantial breadth.

Sequenced by immunoSEQ multiplex PCR; TCRdb stores in-frame clones only, minus some. The sample yields under 500,000 clones, over 80% seen once. Treatment here: approximately 18 received Ad26.COV2.S at low or high dose, single or two shots; five or six received placebo; per-sample allocation not given. Day 63 after the first vaccine or placebo injection was the time point for sampling. Donation came from an adult in Boston who was aged 18-55 years. Material: peripheral blood, obtained in a trial of Ad26.COV2.S vaccine versus placebo. The sequence came from a person aged 18-65 years who received the Ad26.COV2.S COVID-19 vaccine or a placebo. The chain uses TRBV27 and TRBJ2-7; 7 bases line up with TRBD1. The CDR3 coding sequence is TGTGCCAGCAGTTTCTCTGGACAGGCCTACGAGCAGTACTTC. Translation: CASSFSGQAYEQYF.